Listed below are T cell receptor beta chains from one sample, sequenced in a study of shared clonotypes between healthy human individuals. TCRdb's copy holds only in-frame clones and misses some; the assay was immunoSEQ multiplex PCR. The sample yields about 2,200,000 clones, roughly 91% seen once. Sequenced sample: naive CD8+ T cells from PBMCs. The receptors here all came from a man aged 18 to 30 in good health. Some clones in this sample may be carry-over from other donors' samples. Both conserved end residues are part of each CDR3. The order of the fields is CDR3 length, clone size, V gene, D gene, J gene, CDR3 protein, CDR3 DNA. A D gene is named only where the DNA matches it firmly. Clone size is stated in some rows and not others, as once, few, many or a class when expanded.

>15|-|TRBV29-1|TRBD2|TRBJ2-7
CSVEEGSSGRVEQYF
TGCAGCGTTGAAGAGGGAAGTAGCGGGAGAGTCGAGCAGTACTTC
>12|-|TRBV6-6|-|TRBJ1-1
CASSTGTFEAFF
TGTGCCAGCAGCACGGGGACATTTGAAGCTTTCTTT
>15|-|TRBV2|TRBD1|TRBJ2-7
CASRAGGTGTYEQYF
TGTGCCAGCAGAGCAGGGGGAACCGGGACGTACGAGCAGTACTTC
>13|-|TRBV10-3|-|TRBJ2-7
CAISEARAYEQYF
TGTGCCATCAGTGAGGCCAGAGCCTACGAGCAGTACTTC
>15|-|TRBV27|-|TRBJ2-4
CASSALDSAPNIQYF
TGTGCCAGCAGTGCCCTAGATTCGGCCCCCAACATTCAGTACTTC
>14|-|TRBV5-1|-|TRBJ1-1
CASSLIQGRSEAFF
TGCGCCAGCAGCTTGATCCAGGGACGATCTGAAGCTTTCTTT
>14|-|TRBV27|-|TRBJ2-6
CASSVGSGANVLTF
TGTGCCAGCAGTGTAGGCTCTGGGGCCAACGTCCTGACTTTC
>15|-|TRBV9|-|TRBJ1-3
CASSVDRGPGNTIYF
TGTGCCAGCAGCGTAGATAGAGGCCCTGGAAACACCATATATTTT
>15|-|TRBV27|-|TRBJ2-7
CASSFEQGGVYEQYF
TGTGCCAGCAGTTTCGAGCAGGGGGGGGTCTACGAGCAGTACTTC
>15|once|TRBV27|-|TRBJ2-2
CASSLHSRATGELFF
TGTGCCAGCAGTTTGCACTCCCGGGCAACCGGGGAGCTGTTTTTT
>15|-|TRBV28|TRBD2|TRBJ2-2
CASSPSGGVTGELFF
TGTGCCAGCAGTCCCTCGGGGGGTGTCACCGGGGAGCTGTTTTTT
>15|once|TRBV28|TRBD1|TRBJ2-7
CASTETGGMVDEQYF
TGTGCCAGCACCGAAACAGGGGGAATGGTCGACGAGCAGTACTTC
>12|-|TRBV5-5|-|TRBJ2-1
CASRVGGNEQFF
TGTGCCAGCAGGGTTGGCGGTAATGAGCAGTTCTTC
>18|-|TRBV10-3|TRBD2|TRBJ2-7
CAIRVLLAGALNSYEQYF
TGTGCCATCAGAGTTCTACTAGCGGGAGCGCTCAACTCCTACGAGCAGTACTTC
>14|-|TRBV6-5|-|TRBJ1-1
CASSSLAGADEAFF
TGTGCCAGCAGCTCACTGGCGGGGGCGGACGAAGCTTTCTTT
>14|-|TRBV27|TRBD2|TRBJ2-7
CASSFSGTTYEQYF
TGTGCCAGCAGTTTCTCCGGGACTACCTACGAGCAGTACTTC
>13|few|TRBV14|-|TRBJ1-1
CASSRVVGQEAFF
TGTGCCAGCAGCCGAGTAGTCGGACAGGAAGCTTTCTTT
>15|-|TRBV5-1|TRBD2|TRBJ2-7
CASSLASAGAREQYF
TGCGCCAGCAGCTTGGCCTCGGCGGGAGCTCGGGAGCAGTACTTC
>12|-|TRBV7-9|-|TRBJ2-5
CASSLAVETQYF
TGTGCCAGCAGCTTAGCTGTAGAGACCCAGTACTTC
>14|-|TRBV11-2|-|TRBJ2-7
CASSLIIGSYEQYF
TGTGCCAGCAGCTTGATCATAGGGTCCTACGAGCAGTACTTC
>16|-|TRBV19|TRBD2|TRBJ2-1
CASTVFGGRPYNEQFF
TGTGCCAGTACGGTGTTCGGCGGGAGGCCCTACAATGAGCAGTTCTTC
>16|-|TRBV14|TRBD2|TRBJ2-1
CASSRFTSGRANEQFF
TGTGCCAGCAGCCGATTTACTAGCGGGAGGGCTAATGAGCAGTTCTTC
>17|-|TRBV10-3|TRBD1|TRBJ1-3
CATSGTGGLRAGNTIYF
TGTGCCACCTCCGGGACAGGGGGCCTCCGCGCCGGAAACACCATATATTTT
>15|-|TRBV7-6|-|TRBJ2-2
CASSLIRTGTGELFF
TGTGCCAGCAGCTTAATCCGGACGGGGACCGGGGAGCTGTTTTTT
>15|-|TRBV27|-|TRBJ2-2
CASSLFLANTGELFF
TGTGCCAGCAGTTTATTTCTAGCGAACACCGGGGAGCTGTTTTTT
>14|-|TRBV10-3|TRBD2|TRBJ2-1
CAIRQRDSNNEQFF
TGTGCCATCCGGCAGCGGGATAGCAACAATGAGCAGTTCTTC
>12|-|TRBV7-9|-|TRBJ2-3
CASSPPTDTQYF
TGTGCCAGCAGTCCACCCACAGATACGCAGTATTTT
>13|-|TRBV27|-|TRBJ1-2
CASSLYGYYGYTF
TGTGCCAGCAGTTTATATGGGTACTATGGCTACACCTTC
>13|-|TRBV19|-|TRBJ1-2
CASSLRGPYGYTF
TGTGCCAGTAGTCTCCGGGGGCCCTATGGCTACACCTTC
>15|-|TRBV28|-|TRBJ2-3
CASSGPPEETDTQYF
TGTGCCAGCAGTGGTCCTCCGGAGGAAACAGATACGCAGTATTTT
>16|-|TRBV9|-|TRBJ1-2
CASSVGPETANYGYTF
TGTGCCAGCAGCGTAGGCCCCGAGACAGCTAACTATGGCTACACCTTC